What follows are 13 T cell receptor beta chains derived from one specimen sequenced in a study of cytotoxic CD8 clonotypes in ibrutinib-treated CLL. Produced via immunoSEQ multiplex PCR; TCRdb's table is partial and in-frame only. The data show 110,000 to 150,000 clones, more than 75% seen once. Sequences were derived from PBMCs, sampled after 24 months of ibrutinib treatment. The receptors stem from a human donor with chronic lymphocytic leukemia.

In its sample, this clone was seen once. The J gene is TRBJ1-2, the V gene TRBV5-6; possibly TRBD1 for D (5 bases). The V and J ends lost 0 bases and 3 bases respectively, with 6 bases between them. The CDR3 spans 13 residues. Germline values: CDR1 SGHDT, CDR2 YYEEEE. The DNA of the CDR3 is TGTGCCAGCAGCTTGGGGGACGACTATGGCTACACCTTC. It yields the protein CASSLGDDYGYTF.

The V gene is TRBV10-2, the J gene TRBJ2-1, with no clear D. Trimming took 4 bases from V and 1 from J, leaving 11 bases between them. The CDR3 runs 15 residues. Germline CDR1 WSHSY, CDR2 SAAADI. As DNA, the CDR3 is TGCGCCAGCAGTGGGGCACCTCGATCCTACAATGAGCAGTTCTTC. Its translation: CASSGAPRSYNEQFF.

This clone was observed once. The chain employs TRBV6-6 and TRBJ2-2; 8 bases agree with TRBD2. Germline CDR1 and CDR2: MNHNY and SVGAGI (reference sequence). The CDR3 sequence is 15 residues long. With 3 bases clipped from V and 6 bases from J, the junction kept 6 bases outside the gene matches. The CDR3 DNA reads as TGTGCCAGCAGTTATGGGGCTAGCGGGCCCGGGGAGCTGTTTTTT. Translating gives CASSYGASGPGELFF.

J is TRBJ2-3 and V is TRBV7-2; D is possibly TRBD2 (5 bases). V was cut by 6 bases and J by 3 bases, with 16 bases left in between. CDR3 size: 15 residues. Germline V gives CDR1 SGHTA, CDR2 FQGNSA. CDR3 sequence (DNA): TGTGCCAGCAGGCCCCCCCTAGCTGGGACAGATACGCAGTATTTT. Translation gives CASRPPLAGTDTQYF.

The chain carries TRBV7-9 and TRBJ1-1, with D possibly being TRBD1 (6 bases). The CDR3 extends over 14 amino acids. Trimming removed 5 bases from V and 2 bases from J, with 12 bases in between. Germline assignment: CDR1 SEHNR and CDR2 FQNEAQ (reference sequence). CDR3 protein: CASSHPGANTEAFF. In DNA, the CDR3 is TGTGCCAGCAGCCACCCAGGGGCTAACACTGAAGCTTTCTTT.

The CDR3: CAWSWPQGAEQPQHF. The CDR3, as DNA: TGTGCCTGGAGTTGGCCACAGGGGGCGGAACAGCCCCAGCATTTT. J is TRBJ1-5 and V is TRBV30, with TRBD1 matching over 9 bases. The CDR3 covers 15 residues. The junction had 9 bases not matched to a gene; V was cut back by 2 bases and J by 7 bases. CDR1 and CDR2 (germline): GTSNPN, SVGIG (reference sequence).

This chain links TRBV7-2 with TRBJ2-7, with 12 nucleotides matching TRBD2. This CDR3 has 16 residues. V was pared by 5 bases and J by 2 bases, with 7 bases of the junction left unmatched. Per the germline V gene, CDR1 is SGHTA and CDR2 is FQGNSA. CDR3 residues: CASSPQGLAGTYEQYF. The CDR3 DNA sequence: TGTGCCAGCAGCCCCCAAGGACTAGCGGGAACCTACGAGCAGTACTTC.

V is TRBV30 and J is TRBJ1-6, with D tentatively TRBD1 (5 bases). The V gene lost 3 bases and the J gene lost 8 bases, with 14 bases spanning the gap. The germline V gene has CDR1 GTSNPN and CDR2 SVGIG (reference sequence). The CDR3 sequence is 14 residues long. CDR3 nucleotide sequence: TGTGCCTGGAGCACCGGTGGGGCCCATTCACCCCTCCACTTT. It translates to CAWSTGGAHSPLHF.

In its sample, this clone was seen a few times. The CDR3 reads CASGLFEKLFF. The CDR3 DNA reads TGTGCCAGCGGCCTGTTTGAAAAACTGTTTTTT. The V call is TRBV2, the J call TRBJ1-4; no firm D call. The CDR3 runs to 11 residues. V was clipped by 8 bases and J by 7 bases, with 8 bases between them. Germline loops: CDR1 SNHLY, CDR2 FYNNEI. Drawing the rest from reference TRBV2 and TRBJ1-4, the complete variable domain is EPEVTQTPSHQVTQMGQEVILRCVPISNHLYFYWYRQILGQKVEFLVSFYNNEISEKSEIFDDQFSVERPDGSNFTLKIRSTKLEDSAMYFCASGLFEKLFFGSGTQLSVL.

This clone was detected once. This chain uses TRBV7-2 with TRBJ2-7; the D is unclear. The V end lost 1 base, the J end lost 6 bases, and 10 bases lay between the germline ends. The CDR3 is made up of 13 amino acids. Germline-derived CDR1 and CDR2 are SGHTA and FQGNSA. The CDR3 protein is CASSLGRAIEQYF. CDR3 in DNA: TGTGCCAGCAGCTTAGGTCGGGCCATCGAGCAGTACTTC.

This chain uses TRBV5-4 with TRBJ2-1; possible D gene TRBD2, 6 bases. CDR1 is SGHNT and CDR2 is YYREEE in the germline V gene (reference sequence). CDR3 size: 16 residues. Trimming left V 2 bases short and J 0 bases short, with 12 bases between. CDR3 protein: CASSFGGANSYNEQFF. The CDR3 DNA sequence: TGTGCCAGCAGCTTTGGCGGGGCGAACTCCTACAATGAGCAGTTCTTC.

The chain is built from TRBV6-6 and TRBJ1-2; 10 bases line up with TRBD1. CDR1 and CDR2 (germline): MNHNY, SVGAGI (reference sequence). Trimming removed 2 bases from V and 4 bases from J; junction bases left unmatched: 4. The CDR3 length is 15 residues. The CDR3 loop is CASSYGDRGSYGYTF. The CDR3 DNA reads TGTGCCAGCAGTTACGGGGACAGGGGATCCTATGGCTACACCTTC.

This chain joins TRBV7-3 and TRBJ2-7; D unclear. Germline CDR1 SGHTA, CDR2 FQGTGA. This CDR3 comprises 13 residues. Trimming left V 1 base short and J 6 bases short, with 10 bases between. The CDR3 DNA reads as TGTGCCAGCAGCTTAATGGGGATGGGCGAGCAGTACTTC. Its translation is CASSLMGMGEQYF. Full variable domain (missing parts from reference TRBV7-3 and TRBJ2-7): GAGVSQTPSNKVTEKGKYVELRCDPISGHTALYWYRQSLGQGPEFLIYFQGTGAADDSGLPNDRFFAVRPEGSVSTLKIQRTERGDSAVYLCASSLMGMGEQYFGPGTRLTVT.